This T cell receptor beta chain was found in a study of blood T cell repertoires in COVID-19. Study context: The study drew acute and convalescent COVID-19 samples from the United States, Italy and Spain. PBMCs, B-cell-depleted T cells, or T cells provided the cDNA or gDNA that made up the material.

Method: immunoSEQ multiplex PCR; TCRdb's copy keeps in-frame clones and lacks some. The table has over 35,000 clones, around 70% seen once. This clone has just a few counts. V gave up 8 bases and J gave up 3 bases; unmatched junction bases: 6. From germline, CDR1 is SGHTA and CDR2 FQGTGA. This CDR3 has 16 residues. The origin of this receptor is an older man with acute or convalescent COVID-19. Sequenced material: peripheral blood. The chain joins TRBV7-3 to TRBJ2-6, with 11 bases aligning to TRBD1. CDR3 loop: CASGGQGAFGANVLTF. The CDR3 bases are TGTGCCAGCGGCGGACAGGGGGCGTTTGGGGCCAACGTCCTGACTTTC. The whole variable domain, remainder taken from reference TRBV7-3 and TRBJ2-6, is GAGVSQTPSNKVTEKGKYVELRCDPISGHTALYWYRQSLGQGPEFLIYFQGTGAADDSGLPNDRFFAVRPEGSVSTLKIQRTERGDSAVYLCASGGQGAFGANVLTFGAGSRLTVL.